This T cell receptor beta chain was retrieved from a study of beta chain features in type 1 diabetes. Notes on the study in general: Cells with high TCR expression could be over-represented by cDNA sequencing.

A note on this clone: Its target is not known.

CD45RO/CCR7/CD25/CD127/CD95/CD27 staining was used to isolate CD4+ naive, central memory, regulatory and stem cell-like memory cells by sorting. The investigators reverse transcribed all of the isolated RNA, so they sequenced expressed TCRB transcripts. Using immunoSEQ multiplex PCR, the repertoire was profiled, and TCRdb retains in-frame clones only, with some absent. This table holds hundreds of thousands of clones, 15% found once. The CDR3 extends over 12 amino acids. Trimming cost V 4 bases and J 8 bases, with 11 bases left between them. The V gene's germline CDR1 is SGHNT and CDR2 YYREEE (reference sequence).

The genes are TRBV5-4 and TRBJ2-3; D unresolved. The receptor's source is a man aged 18 to 35 in good health. Sequenced material: naive CD4+ T cells from blood. The CDR3: CASSPPLGTQYF. The CDR3 region has the DNA TGTGCCAGCAGCCCCCCCCTAGGTACGCAGTATTTT.